What follows are 22 T cell receptor beta chains derived from one specimen sequenced in a study of blood T cell repertoires in COVID-19. TCRdb's table, derived via immunoSEQ multiplex PCR, lists solely in-frame clones and lacks some. The sample holds some 240,000 clones, more than 75% seen once. The sequenced material came from PBMCs or T cells enriched from blood (not recorded which). The origin of the receptors is a woman aged 45-65 years who had been exposed to COVID-19.

Turning to this clone: At the DNA level, this CDR3 is encoded by other sequences in the same sample as well. The V gene is TRBV18, the J gene TRBJ1-1; tentative D call: TRBD1 (5 bases). The germline V gene encodes CDR1 KGHSH and CDR2 LQKENI. The CDR3 is 14 residues long. Trimming left V 6 bases short and J 4 bases short, with 15 bases between. CDR3: CASSPEGVGTEAFF. The CDR3 DNA follows: TGTGCCAGCTCTCCTGAAGGGGTCGGCACTGAAGCTTTCTTT.

The rearrangement joins TRBV4-1 to TRBJ2-7; TRBD2 agrees at 9 bases. Germline values: CDR1 MGHRA, CDR2 YSYEKL. The CDR3 covers 16 residues. J lost 3 bases, V lost 0 bases, and 6 bases had no gene match. The CDR3 DNA reads TGCGCCAGCAGCCAAGATCGGAGCGGGGGGCTCTACGAGCAGTACTTC. Translation gives CASSQDRSGGLYEQYF.

This clone was counted a single time. V gene TRBV7-9 combines with J gene TRBJ2-3; D not certain. The germline gives CDR1 SEHNR, CDR2 FQNEAQ (reference sequence). V was trimmed by 6 bases and J by 4 bases, leaving 5 bases between them. The CDR3 spans 11 residues. Here the CDR3 reads CASSQADTQYF. The CDR3 bases are TGTGCCAGCAGTCAGGCAGATACGCAGTATTTT.

This rearrangement joins TRBV9 to TRBJ1-1; 8 positions agree with TRBD1. From germline, CDR1 is SGDLS and CDR2 YYNGEE. The V and J ends lost 2 bases and 4 bases, in that order; junction bases with no gene match: 7. The CDR3 spans 15 residues. CDR3 coding DNA: TGTGCCAGCAGCGTCGAGCCCGACAGGGGCACTGAAGCTTTCTTT. This codes for CASSVEPDRGTEAFF.

This clone occurred once. The J gene is TRBJ1-1, the V gene TRBV30; a possible D gene is TRBD1 (6 bases). There are 12 residues in the CDR3. Germline V lookup: CDR1 GTSNPN, CDR2 SVGIG (reference sequence). Between the trimmed V and J ends, which lost 4 bases and 3 bases, there was a span of 9 bases. Here the CDR3 DNA reads TGTGCCTGGACCAGGGGTTACACTGAAGCTTTCTTT. Residues: CAWTRGYTEAFF.

V usage is TRBV6-2 or TRBV6-3 and J usage is TRBJ1-2; D unresolved. The V gene lost 0 bases and the J gene lost 8 bases, with 4 bases spanning the gap. Germline V lookup: CDR1 MNHEY, CDR2 SVGEGT. This CDR3 contains 11 residues. The CDR3 nucleotides read TGTGCCAGCAGTTACTCGGAGGGCTACACCTTC. This gives the protein CASSYSEGYTF.

The chain is built from TRBV3-1 (or the pseudogene TRBV3-2) and TRBJ2-1, with 11 bases that match TRBD1. J gave up 7 bases and V 4 bases, and 3 bases lay outside the gene matches. The germline CDR1 and CDR2 sequences are LGHDT and YNNKEL (reference sequence). There are 14 residues in the CDR3. CDR3 in DNA: TGTGCCAGCAGCCGGGACAGGGGGGAGAATGAGCAGTTCTTC. Amino acids: CASSRDRGENEQFF.

The chain couples TRBV27 to TRBJ2-2; weak D call: TRBD2 (5 bases). Germline CDR1 reads MNHEY; CDR2 reads SMNVEV (reference sequence). Trimming stripped 5 bases from V and 4 bases from J, with 14 bases between. CDR3 size: 15 residues. In DNA form, the CDR3 reads TGTGCCAGCAGTCTGACACGTCGGGGCACCGGGGAGCTGTTTTTT. It specifies CASSLTRRGTGELFF.

This clone appeared a few times. This rearrangement joins TRBV20-1 to TRBJ2-7, with a weak D call TRBD2 (6 bases). Germline assignment: CDR1 DFQATT and CDR2 SNEGSKA (reference sequence). V was clipped by 3 bases and J by 3 bases, with 12 bases between them. The length of the CDR3 is 13 residues. CDR3: CSASRMGGYEQYF. The CDR3 coding sequence is TGCAGTGCTAGTAGAATGGGGGGCTACGAGCAGTACTTC.

The chain couples TRBV2 to TRBJ1-1, with D possibly matching TRBD1 (6 bases). V was trimmed by 2 bases and J by 7 bases, leaving 17 bases between them. The CDR3 is 15 residues long. The germline V gene encodes CDR1 SNHLY and CDR2 FYNNEI. The CDR3 nucleotides read TGTGCCAGCAGTGAACCAGCGGGGGCGAGCCGTGAAGCTTTCTTT. This translates into CASSEPAGASREAFF.

This clone was seen a single time. V gene TRBV27 combines with J gene TRBJ2-1, with a possible D match to TRBD1 (8 bases). This CDR3 has 16 amino acids. Per the germline V gene, CDR1 is MNHEY and CDR2 is SMNVEV (reference sequence). The germline V and J ends were trimmed by 7 bases and 1 base, with 17 bases remaining between them. The CDR3 loop reads CASTTGGGPSYNEQFF. The DNA for the CDR3 is TGTGCCAGCACCACAGGGGGGGGTCCATCCTACAATGAGCAGTTCTTC.

Comment on this clone: Other nucleotide sequences from this sample produce the same CDR3. The CDR3 is CASSLSGANYGYTF. CDR3 DNA: TGTGCCAGCAGTTTATCGGGAGCTAACTATGGCTACACCTTC. The chain joins TRBV27 to TRBJ1-2; the D is unclear. The length of the CDR3 is 14 residues. V was trimmed by 0 bases and J by 0 bases, leaving 5 bases between them. Germline values: CDR1 MNHEY, CDR2 SMNVEV (reference sequence).

The chain recombines TRBV19 with TRBJ1-3; weak D call: TRBD1 (5 bases). Germline V gives CDR1 LNHDA, CDR2 SQIVND (reference sequence). Trimming left V 4 bases short and J 3 bases short, with 16 bases between. The CDR3 runs to 16 residues. CDR3 bases: TGTGCCAGTAGTACTCCGACGACAGTAGTTGGAAACACCATATATTTT. Translating it yields CASSTPTTVVGNTIYF. Based on the CDR3 plus reference TRBV19 and TRBJ1-3, the full variable domain is DGGITQSPKYLFRKEGQNVTLSCEQNLNHDAMYWYRQDPGQGLRLIYYSQIVNDFQKGDIAEGYSVSREKKESFPLTVTSAQKNPTAFYLCASSTPTTVVGNTIYFGEGSWLTVV.

The rearrangement links TRBV9 to TRBJ2-3; the match to TRBD2 covers 8 bases. Trimming at V came to 0 bases and at J to 6 bases, leaving 9 bases not matched to a gene. The CDR3 contains 16 residues. Germline V lookup: CDR1 SGDLS, CDR2 YYNGEE. CDR3 nucleotides: TGTGCCAGCAGCGTAGGAGGAGCGGGGGCGCAGGATACGCAGTATTTT. Protein: CASSVGGAGAQDTQYF.

The V gene is TRBV21-1, the J gene TRBJ2-3; no DNA check was done on the table's D call, TRBD1. TRBV21-1 is classified as a pseudogene. The CDR3 sequence is 16 residues long. The CDR3: CASSARKLALSDTQYF. The CDR3 coding sequence is TGTGCCAGCAGCGCCCGAAAATTGGCCCTCTCAGATACGCAGTATTTT.

The chain recombines TRBV2 with TRBJ1-5, with 10 positions matching TRBD1. The length of the CDR3 is 17 residues. In germline, CDR1 is SNHLY, CDR2 FYNNEI. J was trimmed by 0 bases and V by 4 bases; bases with no gene match: 6. CDR3 sequence (DNA): TGTGCCAGCAGTGGGGACAGGGGAGTCTATAGCAATCAGCCCCAGCATTTT. Protein product: CASSGDRGVYSNQPQHF. Looking up the rest from reference TRBV2 and TRBJ1-5 gives the full variable domain: EPEVTQTPSHQVTQMGQEVILRCVPISNHLYFYWYRQILGQKVEFLVSFYNNEISEKSEIFDDQFSVERPDGSNFTLKIRSTKLEDSAMYFCASSGDRGVYSNQPQHFGDGTRLSIL.

V and J are TRBV4-3 and TRBJ2-3, with a tentative D call TRBD2 (5 bases). Per germline, CDR1 LGHNA and CDR2 YSLEER. The CDR3 extends over 14 amino acids. Trimming cost V 2 bases and J 1 base, with 7 bases left between them. The CDR3 sequence is CASSQRRGTDTQYF. The CDR3 coding sequence is TGCGCCAGCAGCCAACGGCGGGGCACAGATACGCAGTATTTT.

The chain joins TRBV18 to TRBJ1-3, with D hard to call. Germline loops: CDR1 KGHSH, CDR2 LQKENI. The CDR3 has 15 amino acids. V was clipped by 6 bases and J by 1 base, with 13 bases between them. The CDR3 spells CASSREVQSGNTIYF. CDR3 nucleotides: TGTGCCAGCTCCCGAGAAGTACAGTCTGGAAACACCATATATTTT.

The genes are TRBV27 and TRBJ2-3; TRBD2 agrees at 10 bases. CDR3 length: 16 residues. V shed 6 bases and J 6 bases; nucleotides not matched to a gene: 12. The germline V gene has CDR1 MNHEY and CDR2 SMNVEV (reference sequence). The DNA for the CDR3 is TGTGCCAGCAGCCCCCGCGGTAGCGGGGGGCGGGATACGCAGTATTTT. Translation gives CASSPRGSGGRDTQYF.

The gene calls are TRBV28 and TRBJ1-1; no clear D gene. Germline V gene sequence: CDR1 MDHEN, CDR2 SYDVKM. This CDR3 is 14 amino acids long. V shed 5 bases and J shed 3 bases, with 13 bases lying between them. This CDR3 reads CASSTVVSDTEAFF. The CDR3 region has the DNA TGTGCCAGCAGTACGGTTGTATCGGACACTGAAGCTTTCTTT.

The rearrangement links TRBV7-9 to TRBJ2-6; 9 bases are shared with TRBD1. CDR3 length: 19 residues. J lost 0 bases, V lost 1 base, and 7 bases had no gene match. The germline gives CDR1 SEHNR, CDR2 FQNEAQ (reference sequence). The CDR3 here is CASSLVTGGGSSGANVLTF. The CDR3 DNA follows: TGTGCCAGCAGCTTAGTTACAGGGGGCGGGAGCTCTGGGGCCAACGTCCTGACTTTC.

The CDR3, as DNA: TGTGCCAGCAGTATGGACAGAAATCAGCCCCAGCATTTT. As protein: CASSMDRNQPQHF. The chain has TRBV12-3 or TRBV12-4 and TRBJ1-5, with D maybe TRBD1 (6 bases). Deletions cut 5 bases from V and 4 bases from J, with 9 bases between. CDR3 length: 13 residues.